These 15 T cell receptor beta chains came from one sample sequenced in a study of blood T cell repertoires in COVID-19 (dated by TCRdb to about 2020). The library was made by the immunoSEQ multiplex PCR assay. TCRdb retrieved this table from immuneACCESS and kept in-frame rearrangements only. Not all clones are present; in checked studies, unresolved V genes account for under half, and no reason is known for the remainder. This sample is represented by about 58,000 clones; 80% to 95% of them were singletons. The ten top clones hold 4.6% of the sample. Sequenced material: peripheral blood. Receptors originate from a man aged 50-60 years with active COVID-19.

V gene TRBV18 combines with J gene TRBJ2-3; 8 bases fit TRBD2. Germline values: CDR1 KGHSH, CDR2 LQKENI. V was clipped by 3 bases and J by 1 base; unmatched bases: 9. CDR3 size: 17 residues. The CDR3 region is CASSPGLGGAGTDTQYF. The CDR3 DNA follows: TGTGCCAGCTCACCGGGACTAGGCGGGGCAGGCACAGATACGCAGTATTTT.

This clone was counted once. This sequence joins TRBV5-1 and TRBJ1-1; possible D gene TRBD1, 5 bases. The germline CDR1 and CDR2 sequences are SGHRS and YFSETQ. The length of the CDR3 is 15 residues. V was shortened by 4 bases and J by 4 bases, with 17 bases between the two germline ends. CDR3 protein: CASSRTTTAPTEAFF. The CDR3 nucleotides are TGCGCCAGCAGCCGAACCACGACAGCTCCCACTGAAGCTTTCTTT.

The rearrangement joins TRBV28 to TRBJ1-2; 8 bases line up with TRBD1. Trimming took 5 bases from V and 5 from J; bases not matched to a gene: 7. Germline V gene sequence: CDR1 MDHEN, CDR2 SYDVKM. The CDR3 runs to 14 residues. CDR3 amino acids: CASSQGTGLYGYTF. CDR3 DNA sequence: TGTGCCAGCAGTCAGGGGACAGGCCTGTATGGCTACACCTTC.

The V call is TRBV3-1 (or the pseudogene TRBV3-2), the J call TRBJ2-2; TRBD1 matches 12 bases. Per germline, CDR1 LGHDT and CDR2 YNNKEL (reference sequence). CDR3 length equals 18 residues. With V trimmed by 4 bases and J by 5 bases, 11 bases remained unmatched. The CDR3 region is CASSRRRDRGRETGELFF. CDR3 coding DNA: TGTGCCAGCAGCCGACGGCGGGACAGGGGGCGGGAAACCGGGGAGCTGTTTTTT.

CDR3 residues: CASSRGPRFKTEAFF. CDR3 sequence (DNA): TGTGCCAGTAGCAGGGGCCCCAGGTTTAAAACTGAAGCTTTCTTT. This sequence joins TRBV28 and TRBJ1-1; D is possibly TRBD1 (6 bases). The CDR3 length is 15 residues. The V and J ends lost 9 bases and 5 bases respectively, with 22 bases between them. CDR1 and CDR2 (germline): MDHEN, SYDVKM.

The V gene is TRBV2, the J gene TRBJ2-7, with 9 bases fitting TRBD1. This CDR3 comprises 14 residues. Germline values: CDR1 SNHLY, CDR2 FYNNEI. With V trimmed by 8 bases and J by 2 bases, 7 bases remained unmatched. DNA of the CDR3: TGTGCCAGCCACGGACAGGGGTACCCCTACGAGCAGTACTTC. Translation gives CASHGQGYPYEQYF.

The chain has TRBV4-1 and TRBJ2-7; a weak D match, TRBD2 (5 bases). Germline-derived CDR1 and CDR2 are MGHRA and YSYEKL. CDR3 length: 17 residues. Trimming pared 3 bases from V and 3 bases from J, leaving 21 bases between. This chain's CDR3 is CASSQVTFLGRLYEQYF. CDR3 sequence (DNA): TGCGCCAGCAGCCAGGTCACCTTTTTGGGGAGACTCTACGAGCAGTACTTC.

The chain joins TRBV28 to TRBJ1-4, with a possible D match to TRBD1 (5 bases). This CDR3 has 14 amino acids. The V end was cut by 7 bases, the J end by 8 bases, with 17 bases between. Germline assignment: CDR1 MDHEN and CDR2 SYDVKM. The CDR3 bases are TGTGCCAGCACCCCTCATCATGGGGCCGAAAAACTGTTTTTT. Its translation is CASTPHHGAEKLFF.

The genes are TRBV28 and TRBJ2-1; D uncertain. The germline V gene has CDR1 MDHEN and CDR2 SYDVKM. The CDR3 loop spans 13 amino acids. V dropped 4 bases and J dropped 8 bases, with 12 bases sitting between them. The CDR3 sequence is CASSSVFRDEQFF. The CDR3 DNA sequence: TGTGCCAGCAGTTCCGTCTTTCGAGATGAGCAGTTCTTC.

The rearrangement uses TRBV2 and TRBJ1-5, with 7 bases aligning to TRBD1. The germline V gene has CDR1 SNHLY and CDR2 FYNNEI. This CDR3 is built from 14 residues. Germline trimming cut 7 bases from V and 4 bases from J; bases unmatched to any gene: 7. CDR3 sequence (DNA): TGTGCCAGCACCGACAGGGCCAGTAATCAGCCCCAGCATTTT. The encoded protein is CASTDRASNQPQHF.

The rearrangement links TRBV7-6 to TRBJ1-3, with D perhaps TRBD1 (6 bases). Germline lookup yields CDR1 SGHVS and CDR2 FNYEAQ. V was clipped by 8 bases and J by 3 bases, with 17 bases between them. This CDR3 spans 15 amino acids. The CDR3 sequence: CASASGQGSGNTIYF. The CDR3 DNA is TGTGCCAGCGCCTCCGGTCAGGGGAGTGGAAACACCATATATTTT. Full variable domain (outside the CDR3, taken from reference TRBV7-6 and TRBJ1-3): GAGVSQSPRYKVTKRGQDVALRCDPISGHVSLYWYRQALGQGPEFLTYFNYEAQQDKSGLPNDRFSAERPEGSISTLTIQRTEQRDSAMYRCASASGQGSGNTIYFGEGSWLTVV.

This chain connects TRBV14 to TRBJ1-1; D might be TRBD1 (5 bases). The V gene lost 0 bases and the J gene lost 1 base, with 9 bases spanning the gap. Germline V gene data show CDR1 as SGHDN and CDR2 as FVKESK. This CDR3 has 15 residues. Written as DNA, the CDR3 is TGTGCCAGCAGCCAAGAAAGGGGTTGGAACACTGAAGCTTTCTTT. Its translation: CASSQERGWNTEAFF. Together with reference TRBV14 and TRBJ1-1, the CDR3 gives the full variable domain: EAGVTQFPSHSVIEKGQTVTLRCDPISGHDNLYWYRRVMGKEIKFLLHFVKESKQDESGMPNNRFLAERTGGTYSTLKVQPAELEDSGVYFCASSQERGWNTEAFFGQGTRLTVV.

This chain joins TRBV19 and TRBJ1-6; D remains unclear. The CDR3 is 16 residues long. CDR1 LNHDA and CDR2 SQIVND come from the germline V gene (reference sequence). The ends were cut back, 1 base at V and 6 bases at J, with 13 bases in the middle. The CDR3, as DNA: TGTGCCAGTAGTATAGCTTCGTCAAACATTAATTCACCCCTCCACTTT. Residues: CASSIASSNINSPLHF.

The chain carries TRBV7-6 and TRBJ2-7; 12 nucleotides match TRBD2. The CDR3 spans 17 residues. The germline V gene has CDR1 SGHVS and CDR2 FNYEAQ. V lost 5 bases to trimming and J lost 0 bases; unmatched junction nucleotides: 8. The CDR3 region has the DNA TGTGCCAGCAGCCTCCACCGGACTAGCGGGACCTCCTACGAGCAGTACTTC. Its translation: CASSLHRTSGTSYEQYF.

CDR3 loop: CASSWNRGHTEAFF. CDR3 in DNA: TGTGCCAGCAGTTGGAACAGGGGGCATACTGAAGCTTTCTTT. The V gene is TRBV6-5, the J gene TRBJ1-1; 9 nucleotides align to TRBD1. The germline V gene has CDR1 MNHEY and CDR2 SVGAGI. This CDR3 is built from 14 residues. Trimming took 4 bases from V and 5 from J; bases not matched to a gene: 5.